A single sample gave rise to the 19 T cell receptor beta chains below, sequenced in a study of T-cell reconstitution after alpha-beta-depleted transplantation in children. The TCRbeta library incorporated unique molecular identifiers. TCRdb used MiXCR to reprocess the PCR reads, holding one entry per CDR3 protein. In the table there are roughly 400,000 distinct CDR3 sequences, over 40% of which are singletons. Sequencing used PBMCs, obtained before TCRalphabeta/CD19-depleted stem cell transplant. Source of these receptors: a girl aged 2 to 10 with aplastic anemia, due to receive a stem cell transplant.

This clonotype was recorded many times. The chain recombines TRBV28 with TRBJ2-5, with a tentative D call TRBD1 (5 bases). Germline-derived CDR1 and CDR2 are MDHEN and SYDVKM. The CDR3 runs 14 residues. Trimming took off 5 bases at V and 1 base at J, with 11 bases between the two ends. Here the CDR3 reads CASSLTGAQETQYF. The CDR3 DNA is TGTGCCAGCAGTCTTACTGGGGCCCAAGAGACCCAGTACTTC.

The rearrangement links TRBV18 to TRBJ2-1, with TRBD1 matching 9 bases. This CDR3 is built from 13 residues. Germline lookup yields CDR1 KGHSH and CDR2 LQKENI. J was trimmed by 10 bases and V by 4 bases; bases with no gene match: 5. CDR3 residues: CASSQQGAGEQFF. The DNA for the CDR3 is TGTGCCAGCTCACAACAGGGGGCAGGGGAGCAGTTCTTC.

The rearrangement joins TRBV29-1 to TRBJ2-5, with 8 bases that match TRBD1. The junction had 8 bases not matched to a gene; V was cut back by 7 bases and J by 7 bases. In germline, CDR1 is SQVTM, CDR2 ANQGSEA. This CDR3 has 12 residues. CDR3 DNA: TGCAGCGGTTCGGACAGGGTAGGGACCCAGTACTTC. This sequence encodes CSGSDRVGTQYF.

The chain carries TRBV5-5 and TRBJ2-2; 10 positions agree with TRBD1. CDR1 is SGHKS and CDR2 is YYEKEE in the germline V gene (reference sequence). The CDR3 totals 14 residues. V trimming: 4 bases; J trimming: 6 bases; junction bases outside the gene matches: 3. CDR3: CASSKGQGSGELFF. The CDR3 DNA follows: TGTGCCAGCAGCAAGGGACAGGGGTCCGGGGAGCTGTTTTTT.

The chain recombines TRBV11-2 with TRBJ2-5; D not certain. This CDR3 region has 12 residues. CDR1 is SGHAT and CDR2 is FQNNGV in the germline V gene. The V end was cut by 4 bases, the J end by 2 bases, with 5 bases between. This chain's CDR3 is CASSWRQETQYF. CDR3 DNA: TGTGCCAGCAGCTGGAGACAAGAGACCCAGTACTTC.

The chain couples TRBV18 to TRBJ2-7; 7 nucleotides match TRBD2. This CDR3 is 15 amino acids long. Germline-derived CDR1 and CDR2 are KGHSH and LQKENI. Trimming removed 5 bases from V and 1 base from J; junction bases left unmatched: 8. The CDR3 DNA is TGTGCCAGCTCATCCAAAGCGGGACCATCCTACGAGCAGTACTTC. It yields the protein CASSSKAGPSYEQYF.

This clonotype has a single count. The CDR3 region is CASSFRGRTSYEQYF. The CDR3 DNA reads TGTGCCAGCAGCTTCCGAGGGCGCACCTCCTACGAGCAGTACTTC. The rearrangement uses TRBV7-8 and TRBJ2-7, with a weak D call TRBD2 (5 bases). Germline CDR1 and CDR2: SGHVS and FQNEAQ. The CDR3 spans 15 residues. Trimming pared 3 bases from V and 0 bases from J, leaving 12 bases between.

V and J are TRBV14 and TRBJ2-5; 8 bases line up with TRBD2. V was pared by 1 base and J by 5 bases, with 6 bases of the junction left unmatched. CDR1 is SGHDN and CDR2 is FVKESK in the germline V gene. The CDR3 runs to 15 residues. The CDR3 sequence: CASSQVLAGWETQYF. The CDR3 DNA sequence: TGTGCCAGCAGCCAAGTTTTAGCGGGATGGGAGACCCAGTACTTC.

The chain carries TRBV29-1 and TRBJ1-2; D is possibly TRBD1 (5 bases). CDR3 length equals 13 residues. The germline CDR1 and CDR2 sequences are SQVTM and ANQGSEA. The V and J ends lost 7 bases and 8 bases respectively, with 20 bases between them. CDR3 in amino acids: CSAEAGQRRGYTF. CDR3 in DNA: TGCAGCGCGGAGGCAGGGCAAAGGCGGGGCTACACCTTC.

The chain links TRBV20-1 to TRBJ1-3; D not certain. Germline CDR1 is DFQATT and CDR2 is SNEGSKA (reference sequence). Between the trimmed V and J ends, which lost 3 bases and 1 base, there was a span of 10 bases. CDR3 length: 14 amino acids. Here the CDR3 reads CSARRSISGNTIYF. CDR3 DNA sequence: TGCAGTGCTAGGAGGTCGATATCTGGAAACACCATATATTTT.

The chain carries TRBV20-1 and TRBJ2-5; 11 bases agree with TRBD2. CDR3 length: 16 amino acids. After removal of 4 bases from V and 0 bases from J, the junction contained 7 bases not matched to a gene. Germline assignment: CDR1 DFQATT and CDR2 SNEGSKA (reference sequence). The CDR3 loop is CSATPTSGGYQETQYF. The DNA of the CDR3 is TGCAGTGCTACACCAACTAGCGGGGGCTACCAAGAGACCCAGTACTTC.

This clonotype was counted ten times or more. The chain employs TRBV7-8 and TRBJ2-7; the D gene is possibly TRBD2 (7 bases). The CDR3 contains 16 residues. Trimming pared 1 base from V and 3 bases from J, leaving 16 bases between. The germline gives CDR1 SGHVS, CDR2 FQNEAQ. The CDR3 reads CASSLGEGGEFYEQYF. The CDR3, as DNA: TGTGCCAGCAGCTTAGGGGAGGGGGGGGAATTCTACGAGCAGTACTTC.

This clonotype has at least ten counts. This chain links TRBV12-3 or TRBV12-4 with TRBJ1-2, with 7 bases matching TRBD1. This CDR3 is built from 14 residues. V lost 6 bases to trimming and J lost 7 bases; unmatched junction nucleotides: 11. The CDR3 DNA reads as TGTGCCAGCAGCCCCGGCAGGGGGGTCTCTGGCTACACCTTC. It yields the protein CASSPGRGVSGYTF.

J is TRBJ2-1 and V is TRBV9; a weak D match, TRBD2 (6 bases). The CDR3 runs 16 residues. Germline V gene sequence: CDR1 SGDLS, CDR2 YYNGEE. V was cut by 3 bases and J by 5 bases, with 18 bases left in between. The CDR3 DNA reads TGTGCCAGCAGCGACCCGGGAGCAGGAGGCGACAATGAGCAGTTCTTC. This encodes CASSDPGAGGDNEQFF. Supplemented by reference TRBV9 and TRBJ2-1, the full variable domain reads DSGVTQTPKHLITATGQRVTLRCSPRSGDLSVYWYQQSLDQGLQFLIQYYNGEERAKGNILERFSAQQFPDLHSELNLSSLELGDSALYFCASSDPGAGGDNEQFFGPGTRLTVL.

The chain carries TRBV20-1 and TRBJ2-5; 9 bases agree with TRBD2. The germline V gene encodes CDR1 DFQATT and CDR2 SNEGSKA (reference sequence). Trimming cost V 8 bases and J 5 bases; bases outside gene matches: 9. The CDR3 loop spans 13 amino acids. CDR3: CSLLSGSGETQYF. In nucleotides, the CDR3 is TGCAGTCTGCTTAGCGGGAGTGGCGAGACCCAGTACTTC.

For the CDR3, the DNA is TGCAGTGCTAGAGGCTTAGCAGAAAGTTTTAGCAATCAGCCCCAGCATTTT. Residues: CSARGLAESFSNQPQHF. The V and J genes are TRBV20-1 and TRBJ1-5; unclear D gene. The CDR3 contains 17 residues. Trimming shortened V by 1 base and J by 0 bases, and 16 bases separated the two germline ends. Germline assignment: CDR1 DFQATT and CDR2 SNEGSKA (reference sequence).

This clonotype was detected ten times or more. The rearrangement links TRBV12-3 or TRBV12-4 to TRBJ2-2; TRBD2 agrees at 7 bases. With V trimmed by 5 bases and J by 4 bases, 4 bases remained unmatched. The CDR3 has 14 residues. The CDR3: CASSPGLSTGELFF. CDR3 in DNA: TGTGCCAGCAGTCCGGGACTAAGCACCGGGGAGCTGTTTTTT.

This clonotype was picked up one time. The chain recombines TRBV4-1 with TRBJ2-7; D may be TRBD1 or TRBD2 (5 bases each). Germline loops: CDR1 MGHRA, CDR2 YSYEKL. The length of the CDR3 is 15 residues. V shed 1 base and J shed 3 bases, with 13 bases lying between them. The CDR3 here is CASSQVGRLDYEQYF. The CDR3, as DNA: TGCGCCAGCAGCCAAGTGGGACGGTTAGACTACGAGCAGTACTTC.

This clonotype was recorded many times. CDR3 protein: CAWRSASDTQYF. As DNA, the CDR3 is TGTGCCTGGAGATCAGCTTCGGATACGCAGTATTTT. The rearrangement links TRBV30 to TRBJ2-3; no definite D call. Germline V gene sequence: CDR1 GTSNPN, CDR2 SVGIG (reference sequence). CDR3 size: 12 residues. Trimming removed 3 bases at V and 6 bases at J, with 10 bases between.